Below are 24 T cell receptor beta chains sequenced from a single sample in a study of T cells in Graves' hyperthyroidism and ophthalmopathy. Template material for amplifying TCR beta CDR3 regions consisted of RNA transcripts. The HTBI primer set drove a first-round RT-PCR of the TCR CDR3. MiXCR, applied by TCRdb to the multiplex PCR reads, yields one record per CDR3 protein. The sample lists fewer than 650,000 distinct CDR3 sequences; about 15% were seen once. The sample consisted of blood. Receptors were obtained from a woman aged 25 to 39 with Graves' hyperthyroidism that later progressed to Graves' ophthalmopathy.

The sample holds a few counts of this clonotype. The chain joins TRBV5-1 to TRBJ2-1; no reliable D call. The CDR3 has 15 amino acids. CDR1 and CDR2 (germline): SGHRS, YFSETQ. Deletions cut 0 bases from V and 1 base from J, with 8 bases between. The CDR3 bases are TGCGCCAGCAGCTTGGCTCCCCAGTCCTACAATGAGCAGTTCTTC. Residues: CASSLAPQSYNEQFF.

Many counts were recorded for this clonotype. This chain joins TRBV20-1 and TRBJ1-5; maybe TRBD1 (6 bases). The length of the CDR3 is 14 residues. V lost 2 bases, J lost 6 bases, and 14 bases lay in between. The germline CDR1 and CDR2 sequences are DFQATT and SNEGSKA (reference sequence). DNA of the CDR3: TGCAGTGCTAGATCACCAGGGGTGAGTCAGCCCCAGCATTTT. Residues: CSARSPGVSQPQHF.

This clonotype appeared many times. The chain combines TRBV20-1 with TRBJ2-3; 9 positions agree with TRBD2. The germline gives CDR1 DFQATT, CDR2 SNEGSKA (reference sequence). The CDR3 is 14 residues long. Losses at the gene ends were 1 base for V and 1 base for J; bases not matched to a gene: 0. CDR3 loop: CSARGLAGTDTQYF. Written as DNA, the CDR3 is TGCAGTGCTAGAGGACTAGCGGGCACAGATACGCAGTATTTT.

The chain joins TRBV13 to TRBJ1-2; 7 bases are shared with TRBD1. CDR3 length: 15 amino acids. V lost 5 bases to trimming and J lost 2 bases; unmatched junction nucleotides: 8. The germline CDR1 and CDR2 sequences are PRHDT and FYEKMQ (reference sequence). The CDR3 reads CASSRKSGGNYGYTF. The CDR3 bases are TGTGCCAGCAGCCGAAAGTCAGGGGGGAACTATGGCTACACCTTC.

The V and J genes are TRBV6-5 and TRBJ1-3; D unresolved. The V gene lost 1 base and the J gene lost 2 bases, with 9 bases spanning the gap. CDR1 is MNHEY, CDR2 SVGAGI, per germline. The CDR3 is 15 amino acids. The CDR3: CASSYLNEAGNTIYF. The CDR3 DNA sequence: TGTGCCAGCAGTTACTTAAACGAGGCTGGAAACACCATATATTTT.

The sample holds many counts of this clonotype. The rearrangement uses TRBV5-1 and TRBJ2-7, with D possibly being TRBD2 (5 bases). Trimming pared 4 bases from V and 4 bases from J, leaving 15 bases between. Per germline, CDR1 SGHRS and CDR2 YFSETQ. This CDR3 has 14 amino acids. The CDR3 loop reads CASSLSGSEYEQYF. CDR3 nucleotide sequence: TGCGCCAGCAGCCTCTCGGGATCAGAGTACGAGCAGTACTTC.

This clonotype was recorded at least ten times. The CDR3 sequence: CAISERTKLGVGFTEAFF. In DNA form, the CDR3 reads TGTGCCATCAGTGAGCGCACTAAATTAGGGGTTGGGTTCACTGAAGCTTTCTTT. The chain recombines TRBV10-3 with TRBJ1-1, with a tentative D call TRBD1 (5 bases). Per germline, CDR1 ENHRY and CDR2 SYGVKD. The germline V and J ends were trimmed by 2 bases and 4 bases, with 23 bases remaining between them. The CDR3 is made up of 18 amino acids.

This clonotype was observed at least ten times. The CDR3 region is CASSPSQPWEQYF. As DNA, the CDR3 is TGTGCCAGCTCACCATCACAGCCCTGGGAGCAGTACTTC. The chain is built from TRBV18 and TRBJ2-7, with D hard to call. Per germline, CDR1 KGHSH and CDR2 LQKENI. This CDR3 has 13 residues. V gave up 2 bases and J gave up 7 bases, with 12 bases separating them. Based on the CDR3 plus reference TRBV18 and TRBJ2-7, the full variable domain is NAGVMQNPRHLVRRRGQEARLRCSPMKGHSHVYWYRQLPEEGLKFMVYLQKENIIDESGMPKERFSAEFPKEGPSILRIQQVVRGDSAAYFCASSPSQPWEQYFGPGTRLTVT.

This clonotype was found many times. The chain employs TRBV18 and TRBJ1-4; D ambiguous. The ends were cut back, 0 bases at V and 8 bases at J, with 10 bases in the middle. This CDR3 comprises 14 residues. Germline CDR1 reads KGHSH; CDR2 reads LQKENI. In DNA form, the CDR3 reads TGTGCCAGCTCACCACCGACCGAAAGGGAAAAACTGTTTTTT. Its protein is CASSPPTEREKLFF.

The rearrangement links TRBV6-4 to TRBJ1-2; a weak D match, TRBD1 (5 bases). The V end was cut by 0 bases, the J end by 6 bases, with 11 bases between. The CDR3 has 14 amino acids. Germline-derived CDR1 and CDR2 are MRHNA and SNTAGT. The CDR3 is CASSDSRGFHGYTF. The CDR3 DNA reads TGTGCCAGCAGTGACTCGAGGGGCTTCCATGGCTACACCTTC.

This clonotype was seen repeatedly, ten times or more. V usage is TRBV2 and J usage is TRBJ1-1; TRBD1 agrees at 9 bases. The V and J ends lost 7 bases and 4 bases, in that order; junction bases with no gene match: 4. This CDR3 region has 13 residues. CDR1 SNHLY and CDR2 FYNNEI come from the germline V gene. The CDR3 spells CASTTQGATEAFF. The CDR3 DNA reads TGTGCCAGCACCACACAGGGGGCCACTGAAGCTTTCTTT. Using reference TRBV2 and TRBJ1-1 for the parts outside the CDR3, the full variable domain is EPEVTQTPSHQVTQMGQEVILRCVPISNHLYFYWYRQILGQKVEFLVSFYNNEISEKSEIFDDQFSVERPDGSNFTLKIRSTKLEDSAMYFCASTTQGATEAFFGQGTRLTVV.

The rearrangement joins TRBV5-1 to TRBJ2-1; D gene unclear. Germline CDR1 SGHRS, CDR2 YFSETQ. The CDR3 runs 15 residues. V lost 5 bases, J lost 6 bases, and 18 bases lay in between. Here the CDR3 DNA reads TGCGCCAGCAGGTTCCCCGATGGGGTGGGCAATGAGCAGTTCTTC. Protein sequence: CASRFPDGVGNEQFF.

This clonotype was detected many times. The chain joins TRBV30 to TRBJ2-1, with TRBD2 identical over 9 bases. V shed 4 bases, J shed 3 bases, and the junction held 10 bases outside the gene matches. Germline-derived CDR1 and CDR2 are GTSNPN and SVGIG (reference sequence). The CDR3 runs to 16 residues. CDR3 in amino acids: CAWIPSGALIYNEQFF. The CDR3 region has the DNA TGTGCCTGGATTCCTAGCGGGGCCTTGATCTACAATGAGCAGTTCTTC.

This chain uses TRBV29-1 with TRBJ1-2, with no clear D. Germline V gives CDR1 SQVTM, CDR2 ANQGSEA. The CDR3 extends over 12 amino acids. Trimming shortened V by 2 bases and J by 3 bases, and 7 bases separated the two germline ends. The CDR3, as DNA: TGCAGCGTTGAAAACAGTGACTATGGCTACACCTTC. Its translation is CSVENSDYGYTF.

This clonotype was seen at least ten times. The genes are TRBV28 and TRBJ2-7, with 16 nucleotides matching TRBD2. CDR3 length equals 17 residues. The germline CDR1 and CDR2 sequences are MDHEN and SYDVKM. V trimming: 7 bases; J trimming: 2 bases; junction bases outside the gene matches: 8. CDR3 DNA: TGTGCCAGCAACGCCGGGACTAGCGGGAGGGTCCCCTACGAGCAGTACTTC. Encoded protein: CASNAGTSGRVPYEQYF.

The V and J genes are TRBV6-9 and TRBJ1-4, with D perhaps matching TRBD1 (5 bases). CDR3 length: 18 residues. With 3 bases removed from V and 3 bases from J, the gap between germline ends came to 20 bases. Germline V gene data show CDR1 as MNHGY and CDR2 as SVAAGI. The CDR3 region has the DNA TGTGCCAGCAGTTACGTGGTCGGGGGTTCATGGGCTAATGAAAAACTGTTTTTT. Encoded protein: CASSYVVGGSWANEKLFF.

This clonotype was counted ten times or more. The gene calls are TRBV5-6 and TRBJ2-5; a weak D match, TRBD1 (6 bases). The germline V gene has CDR1 SGHDT and CDR2 YYEEEE. CDR3 size: 15 residues. Trimming took off 5 bases at V and 1 base at J, with 15 bases between the two ends. CDR3 in amino acids: CASSFSRTAQETQYF. The CDR3 DNA follows: TGTGCCAGCAGTTTCTCGAGGACAGCCCAAGAGACCCAGTACTTC.

This clonotype was detected ten times or more. The CDR3 DNA reads TGTGCCAGCAGCTCGCCCAGGGGGGAAGATTGCTACACCTTC. It yields the protein CASSSPRGEDCYTF. V is TRBV7-9 and J is TRBJ1-2, with 7 bases lining up with TRBD1. Per germline, CDR1 SEHNR and CDR2 FQNEAQ (reference sequence). The CDR3 spans 14 residues. J was trimmed by 9 bases and V by 4 bases; bases with no gene match: 11.

This clonotype has a count of ten or more. CDR3 nucleotides: TGTGCCAGCTCACCCAAGGCAAACAATTCACCCCTCCACTTT. This sequence encodes CASSPKANNSPLHF. This chain joins TRBV18 and TRBJ1-6, with D unclear. Trimming took 3 bases from V and 7 from J, leaving 10 bases between them. Germline assignment: CDR1 KGHSH and CDR2 LQKENI. The length of the CDR3 is 14 residues.

In its sample, this clonotype was seen many times. The CDR3, as DNA: TGTGCCAGCAGGGGCCAGGGGGGTATGTCCTACGAGCAGTACTTC. Translated: CASRGQGGMSYEQYF. The chain links TRBV28 to TRBJ2-7; possibly TRBD1 for D (7 bases). The CDR3 extends over 15 amino acids. Per the germline V gene, CDR1 is MDHEN and CDR2 is SYDVKM. V was pared by 6 bases and J by 1 base, with 16 bases between.

This clonotype was counted at least ten times. The chain couples TRBV18 to TRBJ2-1; D not certain. V lost 1 base and J 0 bases, leaving 7 bases between the germline ends. Germline V gene sequence: CDR1 KGHSH, CDR2 LQKENI. CDR3 length: 15 amino acids. CDR3 in amino acids: CASSPLRSSYNEQFF. Here the CDR3 DNA reads TGTGCCAGCTCACCACTGCGGAGCTCCTACAATGAGCAGTTCTTC.

Ten or more counts support this clonotype. The chain employs TRBV19 and TRBJ1-1; 7 bases are shared with TRBD1. CDR1 and CDR2 (germline): LNHDA, SQIVND (reference sequence). With V trimmed by 7 bases and J by 5 bases, 10 bases remained unmatched. The CDR3 length is 14 residues. This CDR3 reads CASTLLSTGTEAFF. The CDR3, as DNA: TGTGCCAGTACCCTATTATCGACAGGGACTGAAGCTTTCTTT.

The sample holds many counts of this clonotype. The rearrangement links TRBV29-1 to TRBJ2-3; D not resolved. CDR3 size: 13 residues. CDR1 and CDR2 from the germline V gene are SQVTM and ANQGSEA. V shed 6 bases and J shed 2 bases, with 12 bases lying between them. CDR3 sequence (DNA): TGCAGCGTGCCCTCCAGCGCCACAGATACGCAGTATTTT. As protein: CSVPSSATDTQYF.

The chain employs TRBV7-6 and TRBJ2-5; D not resolved. The CDR3 has 18 residues. Trimming left V 5 bases short and J 3 bases short, with 25 bases between. Looked up from germline, CDR1 is SGHVS and CDR2 is FNYEAQ. The CDR3 DNA follows: TGTGCCAGCAGCAACTCTCGGACCAGCTCAGTCACGGAAGAGACCCAGTACTTC. Encoded protein: CASSNSRTSSVTEETQYF.